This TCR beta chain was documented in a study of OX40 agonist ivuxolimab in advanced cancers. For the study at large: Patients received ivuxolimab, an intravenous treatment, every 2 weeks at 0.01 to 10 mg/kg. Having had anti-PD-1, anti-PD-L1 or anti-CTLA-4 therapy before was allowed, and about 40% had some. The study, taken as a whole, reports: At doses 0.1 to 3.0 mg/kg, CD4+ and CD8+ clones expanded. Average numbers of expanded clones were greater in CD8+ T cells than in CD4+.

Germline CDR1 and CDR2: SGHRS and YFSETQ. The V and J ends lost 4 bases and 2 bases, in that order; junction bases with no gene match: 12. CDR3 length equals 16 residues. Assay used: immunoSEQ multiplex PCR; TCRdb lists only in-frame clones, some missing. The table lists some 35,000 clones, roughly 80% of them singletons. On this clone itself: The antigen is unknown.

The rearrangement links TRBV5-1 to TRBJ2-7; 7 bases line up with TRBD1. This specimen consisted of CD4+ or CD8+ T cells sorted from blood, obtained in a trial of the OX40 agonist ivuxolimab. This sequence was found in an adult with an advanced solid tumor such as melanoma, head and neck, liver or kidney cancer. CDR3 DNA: TGCGCCAGCAGCGATATACTGGACAGGCTAACCTACGAGCAGTACTTC. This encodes CASSDILDRLTYEQYF.